This TCR beta chain is drawn from a study of blood T cells in healthy people across ages (dated by TCRdb to between 2014 and 2016). With respect to the entire study: In model experiments, template switching captured roughly one uniquely barcoded TCR beta cDNA molecule for every two T cells. Using deep sequencing normalized with unique cDNA molecular identifiers, the study measured how TCR beta repertoire diversity changes with age. The donors were split into four age groups: young (average 16 years), middle-aged (39), aged (roughly 68) and long-lived (more than 80). To avoid experimental bias, donors of different ages were distributed randomly across sequencing lanes. Using the same blood draw, the study looked at two additional independent replicas of 1 million unique cDNA reads for two donors, one aged 18 to 30 and the other aged 80 or older.

The research as a whole found: Because the CMV infection status of the donors was unknown, age-related changes in expanded clonotypes may potentially have been confounded. Observed TCR beta diversity correlated strongly with the percentage of naive T cells measured by flow cytometry. Because profiling used bulk unsorted PBMCs, naive and antigen-experienced compartments could not be compared conclusively. The long-lived group showed more naive CD4+ T cells, fewer expanded clones and increased TCR diversity than the aged group, suggesting age selection. Estimates of total diversity based on one million sequenced T cells were regarded as lower bounds and as underestimates. As age increased, observed TCR beta diversity per million T cells dropped in a roughly linear way, and a significant reduction was already evident by age about 40.

From the germline V gene, CDR1 is MGHRA and CDR2 is YSYEKL. From the cysteine through the phenylalanine, the CDR3 covers 18 amino acids. Solely the CDR3 DNA is kept, with 54 bases framed from the first base. The donors were 40 or so Caucasian individuals from Russia, aged roughly 6 to 100 years, who were systemically healthy. Each donor gave 9 to 10 milliliters of peripheral blood, collected into EDTA-treated Vacutainer tubes. Ficoll-Paque density-gradient centrifugation was used to isolate PBMCs, with at least 6.5 million per sample. Total RNA, at least 6 micrograms per sample, was extracted from PBMCs with Trizol reagent. For every donor, an aliquot of PBMCs went through flow cytometry to measure the percentages of naive CD45RAhigh/CD27high T cells. On this clonotype itself: The clone's antigen remains unknown. One end of the junction fails to match germline, which may point to a read error.

Library preparation was by 5' RACE. The sequencing machine was an Illumina HiSeq 2500. A second PCR of about 6 to 12 cycles was run with a J-beta primer mix and a sample-barcoded 5' primer. A unique molecular identifier was introduced onto each TCR beta cDNA molecule by a template-switch 5' adaptor carrying 12 random nucleotides. Each sample yielded at least 3 million CDR3-containing paired-end reads. The Mint cDNA synthesis kit, primed by a TRBC-specific oligonucleotide, was used to synthesize first-strand cDNA from all RNA. All cDNA was treated with uracil-DNA glycosylase and then went through a first 18-cycle PCR with the universal primers M1SS and BC2_uni_R. The authors processed their data as follows. For normalization, 1 million high-quality reads were randomly selected from each sample, with every read carrying a distinct molecular identifier. Instead of being binned into consensus sequences, reads with shared molecular identifiers were discarded. MiTCR, set to a Q25 quality threshold and the strictest error-elimination algorithm, was used for CDR3 identification, clonotype clustering and error correction. A nonparametric unseen species model using Euler transformation provided a lower-bound estimate of total TCR beta diversity. TCRdb cleaned the public reads at Q25 with fastp, built clones with MiXCR and kept in-frame beta chains. Rows merge per CDR3 protein into single entries with the most common DNA and genes. For this entry, the V and J calls and clone size follow TCRdb and not the study's own pipeline. Within this sample are 910,000 or so distinct CDR3 sequences, with about 51% of them counted one time only. About 21% of the sample belongs to the ten largest clones.

The specimen sequenced was blood. The origin of this receptor is a woman aged 55-75 years in good health. The chain couples TRBV4-1 to TRBJ2-5, and perhaps TRBD1 as D gene, on 5 matching bases. The CDR3 protein is CAGSQGVIFRNKQETQYF. The DNA sequence reads TGCGCCGGCAGCCAAGGGGTAATATTTCGGAACAAACAAGAGACCCAGTACTTC.